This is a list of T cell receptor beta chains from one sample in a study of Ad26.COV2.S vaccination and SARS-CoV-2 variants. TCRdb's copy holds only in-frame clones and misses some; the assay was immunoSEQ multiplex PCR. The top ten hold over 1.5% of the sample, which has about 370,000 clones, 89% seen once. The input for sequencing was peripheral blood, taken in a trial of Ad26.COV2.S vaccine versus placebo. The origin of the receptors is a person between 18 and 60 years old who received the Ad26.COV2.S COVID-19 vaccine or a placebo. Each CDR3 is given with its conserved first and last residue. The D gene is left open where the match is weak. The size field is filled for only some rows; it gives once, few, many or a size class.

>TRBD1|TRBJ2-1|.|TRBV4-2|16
TGTGCCAGCAGCCAATGGGGGACAGGGGGCAACAATGAGCAGTTCTTC
CASSQWGTGGNNEQFF
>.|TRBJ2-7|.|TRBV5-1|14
TGCGCCAGCAGCTTTGCGGGAAGCTCCTACGAGCAGTACTTC
CASSFAGSSYEQYF
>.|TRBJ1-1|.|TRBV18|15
TGTGCCAGCTTCCAAGGCGTGGCCCTGAACACTGAAGCTTTCTTT
CASFQGVALNTEAFF
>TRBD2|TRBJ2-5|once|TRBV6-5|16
TGTGCCAGCAGTTACCGGGCTAGCGGAGTGAGGGAGACCCAGTACTTC
CASSYRASGVRETQYF
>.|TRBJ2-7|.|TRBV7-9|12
TGTGCCAGCAGCTTAGAGTTCCACGAGCAGTACTTC
CASSLEFHEQYF
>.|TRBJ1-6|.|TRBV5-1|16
TGCGCCAGCAGCTTGGGTCGGGGGACCCCTAATTCACCCCTCCACTTT
CASSLGRGTPNSPLHF
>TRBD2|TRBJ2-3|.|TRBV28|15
TGTGCCAGCAGTTTGGCGGGAGGGTCCTCAGATACGCAGTATTTT
CASSLAGGSSDTQYF
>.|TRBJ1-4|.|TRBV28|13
TGTGCCAGCAGTTTGGGGCTTAATGAAAAACTGTTTTTT
CASSLGLNEKLFF
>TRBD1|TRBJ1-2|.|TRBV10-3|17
TGTGCCATCAGTGAGTCGCTAGACAGGGCCCTTAACTATGGCTACACCTTC
CAISESLDRALNYGYTF
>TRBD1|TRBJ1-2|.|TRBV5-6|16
TGTGCCAGCAGCGGATGGGACAGAGCTTCTAACTATGGCTACACCTTC
CASSGWDRASNYGYTF
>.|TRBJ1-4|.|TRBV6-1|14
TGTGCCAGCAGTGATGGGGAGCAATATGAAAAACTGTTTTTT
CASSDGEQYEKLFF
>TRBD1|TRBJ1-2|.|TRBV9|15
TGTGCCAGCAGCCCGAGTTGGACAGGGAACTATGGCTACACCTTC
CASSPSWTGNYGYTF
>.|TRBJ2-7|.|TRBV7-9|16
TGTGCCAGCAGCTTAGCCTCCCGGGTAGGGGCCCACGAGCAGTACTTC
CASSLASRVGAHEQYF